These 7 T cell receptor beta chains were all obtained from the same sample, sequenced in a study of Graves' ophthalmopathy and Graves' hyperthyroidism (dated by TCRdb to about 2018). Sequencing used an Illumina HiSeq 2000. For repertoire sequencing, the TCR beta CDR3 regions were amplified from RNA transcripts. A first-round RT-PCR used HTBI primers with the Qiagen OneStep RT-PCR kit, followed by a second-round multiplex PCR, size selection and purification. TCRdb reprocessing: public reads trimmed at Q25 with fastp, clones called with MiXCR, in-frame beta chains kept. Each CDR3 protein gets just one entry, which takes the most common genes and DNA from the rows behind it. In all, the sample holds over a million distinct CDR3 sequences, and approximately 35% of those were seen once. 11% of the sample belongs to the ten largest clones. Material for sequencing was peripheral blood or thyroid tissue (not recorded which). These receptors all come from an adult man with Graves' hyperthyroidism.

This clonotype was counted at least ten times. V and J are TRBV29-1 and TRBJ2-7; D not resolved. With 4 bases removed from V and 5 bases from J, the gap between germline ends came to 12 bases. The germline V gene encodes CDR1 SQVTM and CDR2 ANQGSEA. CDR3 size: 12 residues. The CDR3: CSVVVGSHEQYF. Here the CDR3 DNA reads TGCAGCGTTGTGGTGGGTTCCCACGAGCAGTACTTC.

This clonotype was detected many times. The chain combines TRBV3-2 with TRBJ2-7. TRBV3-2 is an annotated pseudogene. The CDR3 runs to 13 residues. CDR3 bases: TGTGCCAGCAGCCAAGGCCGCCATTACGAGCAGTACTTC. It is translated as CASSQGRHYEQYF.

This clonotype was counted only a few times. The chain carries TRBV7-3 and TRBJ2-2; D possibly corresponds to TRBD2 (5 bases). The CDR3 is made up of 14 amino acids. Trimming shortened V by 2 bases and J by 3 bases, and 7 bases separated the two germline ends. The V gene's germline CDR1 is SGHTA and CDR2 FQGTGA. CDR3 sequence (DNA): TGTGCCAGCAGCTTAGCGAGGGACACCGGGGAGCTGTTTTTT. Its translation is CASSLARDTGELFF.

Notes on this clonotype: A much larger clone lies a single base off, so this may be a read error. CDR3 DNA sequence: TGTGTCAGCAGCTTACGTCCGGGAGGGCCGCACGAGCAGTACTTC. As protein: CVSSLRPGGPHEQYF. This chain joins TRBV7-9 and TRBJ2-7; TRBD2 matches 8 bases. The CDR3 contains 15 residues. Germline values: CDR1 SEHNR, CDR2 FQNEAQ (reference sequence).

The table lists this clonotype with a few counts. The chain combines TRBV4-3 with TRBJ1-2, with D possibly matching TRBD1 (5 bases). The germline V gene has CDR1 LGHNA and CDR2 YSLEER. The CDR3 has 16 residues. Trimming removed 1 base from V and 9 bases from J, with 21 bases in between. The CDR3 DNA reads as TGCGCCAGCAGCCAAGTTAAGAGGGGAGGGGATCTTAGCTACACCTTC. It is translated as CASSQVKRGGDLSYTF.

This clonotype was found a few times. The chain uses TRBV5-1 and TRBJ1-1, with D unclear. V lost 3 bases and J 1 base, leaving 10 bases between the germline ends. This CDR3 spans 14 amino acids. Germline CDR1 SGHRS, CDR2 YFSETQ. The CDR3 DNA is TGCGCCAGCAGCTCTCCACGTGCGAACACTGAAGCTTTCTTT. It encodes CASSSPRANTEAFF.

This clonotype has only a few counts. V is TRBV29-1 and J is TRBJ1-3, with D maybe TRBD1 (5 bases). V shed 4 bases and J shed 1 base, with 17 bases lying between them. The CDR3 extends over 16 amino acids. Germline-derived CDR1 and CDR2 are SQVTM and ANQGSEA. CDR3 DNA sequence: TGCAGCGTTGCGGGGGACCCCGGGAAGTCTGGAAACACCATATATTTT. Its protein is CSVAGDPGKSGNTIYF.